This TCR beta chain was identified in a study of cytomegalovirus exposure and HLA in healthy donors (dated by TCRdb to the late 2010s). Context from the whole study: According to a later analysis, one platform produced both the 110 or so validation repertoires and the 666 repertoires of the first cohort. A separate validation cohort of about 110 different subjects was used in addition to the roughly 620-subject first cohort. To predict cytomegalovirus infection status, the study combined high-throughput TCR immunosequencing, statistical association of individual TCRs with disease status, and machine learning. The study aimed to test whether signatures of past pathogen exposure could be identified by cataloging public T cell receptors. Overall study results and their limits: In vitro tests confirmed that three of the cytomegalovirus-associated TCR beta chains recognize cytomegalovirus antigens. A later analysis lacked HLA typing for the validation cohort, so it scored co-occurrence in that cohort across all 120 repertoires. According to the authors, the approach could potentially be generalized to other disease states and immunological phenotypes. The classifier was reported to diagnose cytomegalovirus status with high specificity and sensitivity in both the original cohort and the validation cohort. In a later analysis, TCRs clustered in the first cohort were found to also tend to co-occur in the roughly 110 validation repertoires, with approximately 94% of cluster scores above 0. In the study, some 160 TCR beta chains were listed as associated with cytomegalovirus. Most TCR sequences were seen in very few donors, while some public TCRs were found in many individuals.

From its cysteine to its phenylalanine, the CDR3 spans 15 amino acids. Of the read, only the CDR3 DNA is kept; its 45 bases are in frame from base 1. From a lookup of the germline V gene, CDR1 and CDR2 are MNHNS and SASEGT. The V end gives up 3 bases and the J end 5 bases, leaving 8 bases in the junction not matched to a gene. Regarding this clone: What antigen it recognizes has not been identified. Qualities for individual bases were not recorded, and no much larger clone is one base off.

The donors were included in the validation cohort of 120 subjects, a group kept apart from the approximately 650-subject first cohort. Library preparation used the immunoSEQ multiplex PCR assay. For the original study's pipeline: A statistical classification framework was built for diagnosing cytomegalovirus status from the catalog of TCR beta chain sequences. In TCRdb, the immuneACCESS table is reduced to in-frame sequences with V and J assigned. These tables do not hold every clone; where another copy was compared, an unresolved V gene accounts for under half, and the others remain unexplained. V and J calls plus clone size are reproduced from that table; the DNA served to infer D and trimming. This sample comprises 110,000 to 150,000 clones, approximately 93% of them detected only once. The leading ten clones occupy about 0.65% of the sample.

This receptor chain uses TRBV6-1 and TRBJ2-7; TRBD1 aligns with 9 central bases. The sequence derives from a man aged 18 to 29 in good health and CMV-seronegative. Sequencing was performed on PBMCs. The DNA reads TGTGCCAGCAGTGATACAGGGGGCGCAGGGGACGAGCAGTACTTC. Its product reads: CASSDTGGAGDEQYF.